Shown below are 27 T cell receptor beta chains from a single sample sequenced in a study of T cell responses to AZD1222 COVID-19 vaccine. Assay: immunoSEQ multiplex PCR; the TCRdb copy retains only in-frame clones and omits some. The sample lists about 160,000 clones; around nine tenths were seen once. The sample consisted of peripheral blood, taken on day 0 of AZD1222 vaccination. The origin of the receptors is an adult in good health.

V is TRBV12-3 or TRBV12-4 and J is TRBJ1-1; D is undetermined. V lost 2 bases to trimming and J lost 8 bases, with 9 bases between them. The CDR3 length is 12 residues. Written as DNA, the CDR3 is TGTGCCAGCAGTTTAACGGCAGTAGAAGCTTTCTTT. It is translated as CASSLTAVEAFF.

For the CDR3, the DNA is TGTGCCAGCAGCCAAACTCTCCCTAGCGGGGGCTACAATGAGCAGTTCTTC. It specifies CASSQTLPSGGYNEQFF. The chain uses TRBV3-1 (or the pseudogene TRBV3-2) and TRBJ2-1, with TRBD2 identical over 10 bases. Germline V gene lookup returns CDR1 LGHDT and CDR2 YNNKEL (reference sequence). After removal of 2 bases from V and 3 bases from J, the junction contained 7 bases not matched to a gene. The CDR3 contains 17 residues.

In regard to this clone: This may come from a read error, since a much larger clone is one base off. The J gene is TRBJ2-2, the V gene TRBV11-2; D remains ambiguous. The germline CDR1 and CDR2 sequences are SGHAT and FQNNGV. The germline V and J ends were trimmed by 3 bases and 6 bases, with 2 bases remaining between them. The CDR3 has 11 residues. CDR3 bases: TGTGCCAGCAGCTTCCCCGGGGAGCTGTTTTTT. Encoded protein: CASSFPGELFF. Combining the CDR3 with reference TRBV11-2 and TRBJ2-2 gives the whole variable domain EAGVAQSPRYKIIEKRQSVAFWCNPISGHATLYWYQQILGQGPKLLIQFQNNGVVDDSQLPKDRFSAERLKGVDSTLKIQPAKLEDSAVYLCASSFPGELFFGEGSRLTVL.

The chain employs TRBV7-2 and TRBJ2-7, with 9 bases aligning to TRBD1. This CDR3 has 15 amino acids. Losses at the gene ends were 2 bases for V and 3 bases for J; bases not matched to a gene: 5. Germline CDR1 is SGHTA and CDR2 is FQGNSA. CDR3 protein: CASSLWGTGNYEQYF. The CDR3 DNA is TGTGCCAGCAGCTTATGGGGGACAGGGAACTACGAGCAGTACTTC.

This clone was picked up a small number of times. The chain is built from TRBV6-2 or TRBV6-3 and TRBJ1-4; 7 nucleotides line up with TRBD1. Germline V CDR1 and CDR2: MNHEY, SVGEGT. With V trimmed by 2 bases and J by 0 bases, 12 bases remained unmatched. This CDR3 contains 19 residues. DNA for the CDR3: TGTGCCAGCAGTTACCAGGGACAGCGGTACAGGCCAACTAATGAAAAACTGTTTTTT. This sequence encodes CASSYQGQRYRPTNEKLFF.

This rearrangement joins TRBV27 to TRBJ1-1; maybe TRBD1 (5 bases). V was shortened by 5 bases and J by 0 bases, with 7 bases between the two germline ends. The length of the CDR3 is 13 residues. The germline V gene encodes CDR1 MNHEY and CDR2 SMNVEV (reference sequence). The chain's CDR3 is CASSMGLNTEAFF. The CDR3 region has the DNA TGTGCCAGCAGTATGGGACTGAACACTGAAGCTTTCTTT.

The chain has TRBV25-1 and TRBJ1-1; D is undetermined. V was pared by 5 bases and J by 11 bases, with 12 bases between. The CDR3 spans 11 residues. Per germline, CDR1 MGHDK and CDR2 SYGVNS. The CDR3 protein is CASSRSRVAFF. The CDR3 DNA sequence: TGTGCCAGCAGTCGGTCACGAGTGGCTTTCTTT.

This rearrangement joins TRBV7-3 to TRBJ2-5, with TRBD2 as a possible D gene (5 bases). This CDR3 region has 13 residues. The germline CDR1 and CDR2 sequences are SGHTA and FQGTGA. V shed 4 bases and J shed 1 base, with 7 bases lying between them. The CDR3 here is CASSSGVQETQYF. For the CDR3, the DNA is TGTGCCAGCAGCTCCGGGGTCCAAGAGACCCAGTACTTC.

This sequence joins TRBV6-1 and TRBJ1-6; no clear D. There are 12 residues in the CDR3. The ends were cut back, 7 bases at V and 3 bases at J, with 4 bases in the middle. Germline lookup yields CDR1 MNHNS and CDR2 SASEGT. CDR3 amino acids: CASNGYNSPLHF. For the CDR3, the DNA is TGTGCCAGCAACGGCTATAATTCACCCCTCCACTTT.

This clone was observed many times. The chain has TRBV28 and TRBJ1-6, with a possible D match to TRBD1 (5 bases). The CDR3 is 14 amino acids. Germline CDR1 reads MDHEN; CDR2 reads SYDVKM. V gave up 5 bases and J gave up 10 bases, with 15 bases separating them. The CDR3 nucleotides read TGTGCCAGCAGTCCGGGCCTTGGGGACTCACCCCTCCACTTT. Protein: CASSPGLGDSPLHF.

The DNA for the CDR3 is TGTGCCAGCAGTTTGTCAGGGAACACTGAAGCTTTCTTT. Translated, it gives CASSLSGNTEAFF. The chain is built from TRBV6-5 and TRBJ1-1; D is ambiguous. Between the trimmed V and J ends, which lost 4 bases and 1 base, there was a span of 7 bases. From germline, CDR1 is MNHEY and CDR2 SVGAGI. The CDR3 loop spans 13 amino acids.

This clone has only one observation. Other DNA sequences in this specimen translate into the identical CDR3. V usage is TRBV5-4 and J usage is TRBJ1-2; D remains unclear. Germline lookup yields CDR1 SGHNT and CDR2 YYREEE (reference sequence). The germline V and J ends were trimmed by 0 bases and 2 bases, with 8 bases remaining between them. The CDR3 runs to 14 residues. CDR3 DNA sequence: TGTGCCAGCAGCTTGGGACAATCAAACTATGGCTACACCTTC. Protein: CASSLGQSNYGYTF. Supplemented by reference TRBV5-4 and TRBJ1-2, the full variable domain reads ETGVTQSPTHLIKTRGQQVTLRCSSQSGHNTVSWYQQALGQGPQFIFQYYREEENGRGNFPPRFSGLQFPNYSSELNVNALELDDSALYLCASSLGQSNYGYTFGSGTRLTVV.

This chain connects TRBV19 to TRBJ1-5; D ambiguous. V was cut by 3 bases and J by 3 bases, with 9 bases left in between. The CDR3 totals 14 residues. The V gene's germline CDR1 is LNHDA and CDR2 SQIVND (reference sequence). In DNA form, the CDR3 reads TGTGCCAGTAGTATCCCGGTAATCAATCAGCCCCAGCATTTT. Translating gives CASSIPVINQPQHF.

The V gene is TRBV9, the J gene TRBJ1-1; unclear D gene. V was pared by 4 bases and J by 1 base, with 14 bases between. The CDR3 is made up of 15 amino acids. The V gene's germline CDR1 is SGDLS and CDR2 YYNGEE. The CDR3 sequence is CASSLTPQSNTEAFF. The CDR3 coding sequence is TGTGCCAGCAGCCTCACGCCCCAGTCGAACACTGAAGCTTTCTTT.

The chain joins TRBV11-3 to TRBJ2-5, with 12 bases that match TRBD2. The length of the CDR3 is 17 residues. J lost 2 bases, V lost 4 bases, and 8 bases had no gene match. Germline CDR1 and CDR2: SGHNT and YENEEA. The CDR3, as DNA: TGTGCCAGCAGCTCAGGTCGGACTAGCGGGGTTCAAGAGACCCAGTACTTC. Protein product: CASSSGRTSGVQETQYF.

The chain couples TRBV6-2 or TRBV6-3 to TRBJ2-7, with D unclear. The CDR3 extends over 14 amino acids. The V end was cut by 2 bases, the J end by 3 bases, with 11 bases between. From germline, CDR1 is MNHEY and CDR2 SVGEGT. CDR3 sequence reads: CASSYAPAVYEQYF. The DNA of the CDR3 is TGTGCCAGCAGTTACGCCCCGGCCGTCTACGAGCAGTACTTC.

CDR3 coding DNA: TGTGCCAGCAGTTACTCGAGTCACAGTCAGCCCCAGCATTTT. Amino acid sequence: CASSYSSHSQPQHF. V usage is TRBV6-2 or TRBV6-3 and J usage is TRBJ1-5; no reliable D call. CDR3 length equals 14 residues. Looked up from germline, CDR1 is MNHEY and CDR2 is SVGEGT. Trimming shortened V by 0 bases and J by 6 bases, and 9 bases separated the two germline ends.

The CDR3, as DNA: TGTGCCAGCAGCTTACAGGGAGACACCACTGAAGCTTTCTTT. Amino acids: CASSLQGDTTEAFF. The chain couples TRBV7-3 to TRBJ1-1; maybe TRBD1 (5 bases). Germline V gene data show CDR1 as SGHTA and CDR2 as FQGTGA. The CDR3 has 14 residues. Trimming removed 2 bases from V and 4 bases from J, with 11 bases in between.

V usage is TRBV21-1 and J usage is TRBJ1-2. TRBV21-1 is listed as a pseudogene. The CDR3 contains 11 residues. The CDR3 spells CASEKYYGYTF. In DNA form, the CDR3 reads TGTGCCAGCGAGAAGTACTATGGCTACACCTTC.

The chain links TRBV11-2 to TRBJ1-2; D possibly corresponds to TRBD1 (5 bases). This CDR3 comprises 12 residues. Germline V CDR1 and CDR2: SGHAT, FQNNGV. Trimming took 5 bases from V and 8 from J, leaving 12 bases between them. The CDR3 region has the DNA TGTGCCAGCAGCCATGGCAGGGAAGGCTACACCTTC. Protein product: CASSHGREGYTF.

The sample holds a few counts of this clone. The CDR3 spells CASNENQRGYTF. CDR3 in DNA: TGTGCCAGCAATGAGAATCAGAGGGGCTACACCTTC. J is TRBJ1-2 and V is TRBV9, with D uncertain. V was shortened by 6 bases and J by 8 bases, with 14 bases between the two germline ends. Germline CDR1 reads SGDLS; CDR2 reads YYNGEE. CDR3 length: 12 residues. The complete variable domain, with remaining parts taken from reference TRBV9 and TRBJ1-2, reads DSGVTQTPKHLITATGQRVTLRCSPRSGDLSVYWYQQSLDQGLQFLIQYYNGEERAKGNILERFSAQQFPDLHSELNLSSLELGDSALYFCASNENQRGYTFGSGTRLTVV.

The chain has TRBV7-3 and TRBJ2-1; 8 bases fit TRBD2. The ends lost 5 bases at V and 10 bases at J; junction bases unmatched: 19. This CDR3 has 17 residues. CDR1 is SGHTA, CDR2 FQGTGA, per germline. The CDR3 sequence: CASSPTRGSGTAEEQFF. The DNA of the CDR3 is TGTGCCAGCAGCCCAACCCGGGGTAGCGGGACCGCTGAAGAGCAGTTCTTC.

The rearrangement links TRBV28 to TRBJ2-7; D gene ambiguous. V gave up 7 bases and J gave up 3 bases, with 7 bases separating them. The V gene's germline CDR1 is MDHEN and CDR2 SYDVKM. The length of the CDR3 is 11 residues. CDR3 in DNA: TGTGCCAGCAACTCAGGCTACGAGCAGTACTTC. Amino acid sequence: CASNSGYEQYF.

The chain uses TRBV28 and TRBJ2-1, with D unclear. V shed 7 bases and J shed 3 bases, with 16 bases lying between them. This CDR3 is built from 15 residues. CDR1 and CDR2 (germline): MDHEN, SYDVKM. CDR3 DNA: TGTGCCAGCACCGTGAAACGGGCCTTCTACAATGAGCAGTTCTTC. Its protein is CASTVKRAFYNEQFF.

The chain has TRBV6-5 and TRBJ1-1, with unresolved D. CDR3 size: 12 residues. Trimming removed 6 bases at V and 1 base at J, with 6 bases between. CDR1 is MNHEY, CDR2 SVGAGI, per germline. The CDR3 protein is CASSLKNTEAFF. CDR3 sequence (DNA): TGTGCCAGCAGCTTGAAGAACACTGAAGCTTTCTTT.

The V call is TRBV9, the J call TRBJ2-5; 8 bases are shared with TRBD2. Losses at the gene ends were 0 bases for V and 1 base for J; bases not matched to a gene: 11. CDR3 size: 18 residues. Germline CDR1 reads SGDLS; CDR2 reads YYNGEE. The CDR3 DNA follows: TGTGCCAGCAGCGTAGGCCCCACGGGAGGGCGAGGCCAAGAGACCCAGTACTTC. Translation: CASSVGPTGGRGQETQYF. Full variable domain (missing parts from reference TRBV9 and TRBJ2-5): DSGVTQTPKHLITATGQRVTLRCSPRSGDLSVYWYQQSLDQGLQFLIQYYNGEERAKGNILERFSAQQFPDLHSELNLSSLELGDSALYFCASSVGPTGGRGQETQYFGPGTRLLVL.

The chain combines TRBV5-5 with TRBJ1-1; the D is unclear. Germline V CDR1 and CDR2: SGHKS, YYEKEE (reference sequence). The CDR3 runs to 14 residues. Trimming left V 5 bases short and J 1 base short, with 12 bases between. CDR3 DNA: TGTGCCAGCAGTTTTGGAATTAAGAACACTGAAGCTTTCTTT. Residues: CASSFGIKNTEAFF. Full variable domain (outside the CDR3, taken from reference TRBV5-5 and TRBJ1-1): DAGVTQSPTHLIKTRGQQVTLRCSPISGHKSVSWYQQVLGQGPQFIFQYYEKEERGRGNFPDRFSARQFPNYSSELNVNALLLGDSALYLCASSFGIKNTEAFFGQGTRLTVV.